This T cell receptor beta chain was recovered during a study of CD8+ T cells in alopecia areata. T lymphocytes (CD4+ and CD8+) were sorted from PBMCs. V lost 0 bases to trimming and J lost 7 bases, with 5 bases between them. CDR3 length equals 12 residues. From germline, CDR1 is SGHDT and CDR2 YYEEEE. cDNA serving as the sequencing template came from extracted, reverse transcribed RNA. Sequenced by immunoSEQ multiplex PCR; TCRdb stores in-frame clones only, minus some. The profile shows about 110,000 clones, around 59% of them singletons. The V and J genes are TRBV5-6 and TRBJ1-5; D not resolved. The clonotype was recovered from a human donor in good health. Source material: CD8+ T cells sorted from blood. CDR3 residues: CASSLGLQPQHF. CDR3 DNA sequence: TGTGCCAGCAGCTTGGGTCTCCAGCCCCAGCATTTT.